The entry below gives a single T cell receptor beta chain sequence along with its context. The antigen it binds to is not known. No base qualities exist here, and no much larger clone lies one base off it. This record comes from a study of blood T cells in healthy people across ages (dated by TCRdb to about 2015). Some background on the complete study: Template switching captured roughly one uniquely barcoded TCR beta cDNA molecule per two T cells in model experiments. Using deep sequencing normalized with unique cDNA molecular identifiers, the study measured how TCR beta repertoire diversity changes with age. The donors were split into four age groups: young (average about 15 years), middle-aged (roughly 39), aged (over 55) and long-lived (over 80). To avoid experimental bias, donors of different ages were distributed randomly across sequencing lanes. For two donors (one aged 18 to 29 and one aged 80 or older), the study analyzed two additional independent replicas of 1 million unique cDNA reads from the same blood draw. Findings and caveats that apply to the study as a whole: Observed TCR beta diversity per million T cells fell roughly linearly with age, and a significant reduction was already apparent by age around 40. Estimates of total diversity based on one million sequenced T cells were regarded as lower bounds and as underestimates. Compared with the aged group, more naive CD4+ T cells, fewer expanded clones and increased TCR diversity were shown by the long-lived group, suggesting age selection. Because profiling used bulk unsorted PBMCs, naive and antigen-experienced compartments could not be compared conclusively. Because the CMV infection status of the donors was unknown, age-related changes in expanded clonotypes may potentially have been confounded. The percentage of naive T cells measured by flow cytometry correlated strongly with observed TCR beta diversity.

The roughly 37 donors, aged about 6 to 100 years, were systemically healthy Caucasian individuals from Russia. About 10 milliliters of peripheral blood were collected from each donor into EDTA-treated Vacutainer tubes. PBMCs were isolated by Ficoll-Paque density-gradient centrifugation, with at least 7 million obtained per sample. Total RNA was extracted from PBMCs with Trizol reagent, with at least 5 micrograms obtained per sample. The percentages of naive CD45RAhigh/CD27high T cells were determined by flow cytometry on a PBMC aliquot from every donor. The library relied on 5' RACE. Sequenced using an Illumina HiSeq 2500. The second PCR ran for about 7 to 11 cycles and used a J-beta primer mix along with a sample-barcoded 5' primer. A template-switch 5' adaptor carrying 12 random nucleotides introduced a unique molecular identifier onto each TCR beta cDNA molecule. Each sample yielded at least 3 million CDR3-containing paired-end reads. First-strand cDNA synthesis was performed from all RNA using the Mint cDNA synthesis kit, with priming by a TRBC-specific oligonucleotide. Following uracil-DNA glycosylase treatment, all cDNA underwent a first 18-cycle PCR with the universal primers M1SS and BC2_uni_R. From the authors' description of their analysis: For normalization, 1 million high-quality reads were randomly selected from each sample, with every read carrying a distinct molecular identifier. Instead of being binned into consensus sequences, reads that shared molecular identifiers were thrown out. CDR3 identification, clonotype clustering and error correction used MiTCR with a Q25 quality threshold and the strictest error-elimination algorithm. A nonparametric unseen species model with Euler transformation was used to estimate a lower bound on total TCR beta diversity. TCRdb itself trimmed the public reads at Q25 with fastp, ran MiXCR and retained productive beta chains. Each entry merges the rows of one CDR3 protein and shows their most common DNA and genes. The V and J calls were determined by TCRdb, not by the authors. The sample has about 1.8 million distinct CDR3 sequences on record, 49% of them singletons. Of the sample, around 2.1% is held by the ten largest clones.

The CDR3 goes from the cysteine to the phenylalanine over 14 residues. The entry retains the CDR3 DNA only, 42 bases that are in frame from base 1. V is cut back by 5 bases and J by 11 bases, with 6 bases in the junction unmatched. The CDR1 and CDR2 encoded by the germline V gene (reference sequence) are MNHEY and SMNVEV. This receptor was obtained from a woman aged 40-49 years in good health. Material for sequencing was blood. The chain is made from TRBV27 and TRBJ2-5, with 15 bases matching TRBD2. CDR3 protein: CASSPGLAGGWQYF. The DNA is TGTGCCAGCAGTCCGGGACTAGCGGGGGGATGGCAGTACTTC.